This entry features one T cell receptor (beta chain) sequence. Germline CDR1 reads MNHEY; CDR2 reads SMNVEV (reference sequence). The CDR3 runs 15 residues. V dropped 6 bases and J dropped 1; count of bases not matched to a gene: 8. The source of the sample is a study of blood T cell repertoires in COVID-19. Study-level background: Acute-phase and convalescent COVID-19 samples originated in the United States, Italy and Spain. Nucleic acid was either cDNA or gDNA, and it came from T cells, B-cell-depleted T cells, or PBMCs.

Source study methods: Estimated nucleated cell counts came from reference gene primer amplification. TCRdb keeps only in-frame clones here, not all; method: immunoSEQ multiplex PCR. Clonal size and the V and J genes are those of that table, whereas D and trimming came from the DNA. The table has 15,000 to 20,000 clones, 85% to 95% seen once. The specimen sequenced was peripheral blood. This chain links TRBV27 with TRBJ2-7; 8 nucleotides agree with TRBD1. This sequence originates from a human donor in a cohort sampled during active COVID-19. The CDR3 DNA reads TGTGCCAGCAGCTGGGGGACAGGTCCTTCCTACGAGCAGTACTTC. As protein: CASSWGTGPSYEQYF.